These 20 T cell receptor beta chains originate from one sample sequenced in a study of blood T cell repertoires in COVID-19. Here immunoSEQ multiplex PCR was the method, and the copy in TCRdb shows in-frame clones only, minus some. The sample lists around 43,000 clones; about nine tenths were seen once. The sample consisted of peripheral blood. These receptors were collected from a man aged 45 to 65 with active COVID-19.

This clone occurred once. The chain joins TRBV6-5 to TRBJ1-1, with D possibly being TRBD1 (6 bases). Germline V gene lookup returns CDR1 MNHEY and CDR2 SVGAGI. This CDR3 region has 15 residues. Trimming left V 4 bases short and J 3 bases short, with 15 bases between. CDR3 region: CASSSPSGQDTEAFF. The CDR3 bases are TGTGCCAGCAGTTCGCCCTCGGGACAAGACACTGAAGCTTTCTTT.

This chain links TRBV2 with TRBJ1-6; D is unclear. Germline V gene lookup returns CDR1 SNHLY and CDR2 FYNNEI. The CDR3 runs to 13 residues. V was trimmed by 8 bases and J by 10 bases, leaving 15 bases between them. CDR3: CASRGAGGSPLHF. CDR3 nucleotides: TGTGCCAGCCGGGGTGCGGGAGGGTCACCCCTCCACTTT. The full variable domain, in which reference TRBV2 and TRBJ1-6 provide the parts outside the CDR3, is EPEVTQTPSHQVTQMGQEVILRCVPISNHLYFYWYRQILGQKVEFLVSFYNNEISEKSEIFDDQFSVERPDGSNFTLKIRSTKLEDSAMYFCASRGAGGSPLHFGNGTRLTVT.

The CDR3 nucleotides are TGTGCCAGCAGTTACATCGGAGGGCGGGGAGAGACCCAGTACTTC. It specifies CASSYIGGRGETQYF. This chain joins TRBV6-5 and TRBJ2-5; tentative D call: TRBD2 (6 bases). The germline gives CDR1 MNHEY, CDR2 SVGAGI. Trimming left V 2 bases short and J 4 bases short, with 14 bases between. The CDR3 covers 15 residues.

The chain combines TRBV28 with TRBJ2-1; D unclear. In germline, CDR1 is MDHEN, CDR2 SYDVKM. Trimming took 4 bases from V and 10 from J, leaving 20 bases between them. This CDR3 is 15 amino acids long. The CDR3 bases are TGTGCCAGCAGTTCGGCGGTAATCAGCCCCCGGGAGCAGTTCTTC. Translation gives CASSSAVISPREQFF. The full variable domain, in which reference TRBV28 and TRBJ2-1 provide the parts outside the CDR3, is DVKVTQSSRYLVKRTGEKVFLECVQDMDHENMFWYRQDPGLGLRLIYFSYDVKMKEKGDIPEGYSVSREKKERFSLILESASTNQTSMYLCASSSAVISPREQFFGPGTRLTVL.

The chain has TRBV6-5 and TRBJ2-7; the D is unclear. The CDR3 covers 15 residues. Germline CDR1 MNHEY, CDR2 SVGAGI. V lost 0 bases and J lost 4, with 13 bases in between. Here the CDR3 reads CASSYSYPVVYEQYF. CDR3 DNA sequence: TGTGCCAGCAGTTACTCGTATCCAGTTGTGTACGAGCAGTACTTC.

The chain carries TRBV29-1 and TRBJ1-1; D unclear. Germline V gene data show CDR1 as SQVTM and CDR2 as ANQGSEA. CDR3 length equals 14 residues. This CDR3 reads CTVDTGSMNTEAFF. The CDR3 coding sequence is TGCACCGTAGATACGGGGTCCATGAACACTGAAGCTTTCTTT. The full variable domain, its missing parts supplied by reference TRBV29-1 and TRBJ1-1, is SAVISQKPSRDICQRGTSLTIQCQVDSQVTMMFWYRQQPGQSLTLIATANQGSEATYESGFVIDKFPISRPNLTFSTLTVSNMSPEDSSIYLCTVDTGSMNTEAFFGQGTRLTVV.

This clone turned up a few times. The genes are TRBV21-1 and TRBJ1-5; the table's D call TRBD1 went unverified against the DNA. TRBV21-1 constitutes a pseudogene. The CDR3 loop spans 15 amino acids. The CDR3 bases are TGTGCCAGCAGTCTGACAGGGGGCGGCAATCAGCCCCAGCATTTT. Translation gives CASSLTGGGNQPQHF.

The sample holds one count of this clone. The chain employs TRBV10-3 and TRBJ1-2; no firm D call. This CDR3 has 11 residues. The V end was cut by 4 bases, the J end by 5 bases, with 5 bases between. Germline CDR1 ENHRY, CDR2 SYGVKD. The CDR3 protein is CAISGSYGYTF. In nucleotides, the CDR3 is TGTGCCATCAGTGGCAGTTATGGCTACACCTTC.

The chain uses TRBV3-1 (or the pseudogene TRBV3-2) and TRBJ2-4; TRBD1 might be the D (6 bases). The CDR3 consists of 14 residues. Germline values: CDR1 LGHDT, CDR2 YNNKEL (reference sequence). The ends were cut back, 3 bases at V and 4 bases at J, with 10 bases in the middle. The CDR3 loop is CASSQDRQKNIQYF. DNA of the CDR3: TGTGCCAGCAGCCAGGACAGACAGAAAAACATTCAGTACTTC.

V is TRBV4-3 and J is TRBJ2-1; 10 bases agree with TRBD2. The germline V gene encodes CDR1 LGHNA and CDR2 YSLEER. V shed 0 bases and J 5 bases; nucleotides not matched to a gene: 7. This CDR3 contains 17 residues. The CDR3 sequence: CASSQEISLAGDNEQFF. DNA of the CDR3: TGCGCCAGCAGCCAAGAGATATCCCTAGCGGGAGACAATGAGCAGTTCTTC.

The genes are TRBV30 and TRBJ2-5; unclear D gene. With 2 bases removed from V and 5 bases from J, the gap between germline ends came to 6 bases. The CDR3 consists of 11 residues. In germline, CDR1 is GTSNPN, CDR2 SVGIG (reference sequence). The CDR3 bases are TGTGCCTGGAGTTCCCCGGAGACCCAGTACTTC. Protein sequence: CAWSSPETQYF. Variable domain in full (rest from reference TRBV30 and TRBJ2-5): SQTIHQWPATLVQPVGSPLSLECTVEGTSNPNLYWYRQAAGRGLQLLFYSVGIGQISSEVPQNLSASRPQDRQFILSSKKLLLSDSGFYLCAWSSPETQYFGPGTRLLVL.

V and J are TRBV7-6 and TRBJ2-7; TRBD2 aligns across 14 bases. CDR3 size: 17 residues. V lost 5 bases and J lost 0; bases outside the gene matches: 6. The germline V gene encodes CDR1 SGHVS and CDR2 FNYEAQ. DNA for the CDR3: TGTGCCAGCAGCATCCGACTAGCGGGAGGGAGCTCCTACGAGCAGTACTTC. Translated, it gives CASSIRLAGGSSYEQYF.

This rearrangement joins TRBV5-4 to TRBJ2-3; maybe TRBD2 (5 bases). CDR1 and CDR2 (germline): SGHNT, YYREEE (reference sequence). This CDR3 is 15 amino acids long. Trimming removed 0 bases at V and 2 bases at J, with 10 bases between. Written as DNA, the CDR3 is TGTGCCAGCAGCTTGGCTTTGACTATCACAGATACGCAGTATTTT. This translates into CASSLALTITDTQYF. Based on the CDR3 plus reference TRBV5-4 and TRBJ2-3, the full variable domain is ETGVTQSPTHLIKTRGQQVTLRCSSQSGHNTVSWYQQALGQGPQFIFQYYREEENGRGNFPPRFSGLQFPNYSSELNVNALELDDSALYLCASSLALTITDTQYFGPGTRLTVL.

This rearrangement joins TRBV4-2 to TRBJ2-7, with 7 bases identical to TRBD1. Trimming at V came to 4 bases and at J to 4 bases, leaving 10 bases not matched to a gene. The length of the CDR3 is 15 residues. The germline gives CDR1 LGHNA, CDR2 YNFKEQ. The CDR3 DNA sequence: TGTGCCAGCAGCCCAAGTCCGGGACAGACATACGAGCAGTACTTC. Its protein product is CASSPSPGQTYEQYF.

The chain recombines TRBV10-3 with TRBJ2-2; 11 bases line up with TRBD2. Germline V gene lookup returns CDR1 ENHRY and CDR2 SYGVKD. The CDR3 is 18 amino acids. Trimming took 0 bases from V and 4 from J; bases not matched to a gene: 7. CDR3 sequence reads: CAISESLAGGAGTGELFF. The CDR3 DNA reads TGTGCCATCAGTGAGTCTCTAGCGGGAGGAGCGGGCACCGGGGAGCTGTTTTTT.

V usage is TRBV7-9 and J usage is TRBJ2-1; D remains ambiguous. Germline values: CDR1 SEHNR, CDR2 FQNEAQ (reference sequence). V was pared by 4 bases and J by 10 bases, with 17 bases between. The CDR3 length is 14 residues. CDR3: CASSSSIQREEQFF. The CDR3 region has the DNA TGTGCCAGCAGCTCCTCCATTCAGCGAGAGGAGCAGTTCTTC.

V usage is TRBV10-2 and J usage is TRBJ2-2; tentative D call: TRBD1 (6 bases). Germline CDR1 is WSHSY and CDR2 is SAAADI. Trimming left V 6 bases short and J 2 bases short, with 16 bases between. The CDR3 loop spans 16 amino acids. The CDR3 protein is CASSVQGRGNTGELFF. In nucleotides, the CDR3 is TGCGCCAGCAGCGTACAGGGTCGGGGAAACACCGGGGAGCTGTTTTTT.

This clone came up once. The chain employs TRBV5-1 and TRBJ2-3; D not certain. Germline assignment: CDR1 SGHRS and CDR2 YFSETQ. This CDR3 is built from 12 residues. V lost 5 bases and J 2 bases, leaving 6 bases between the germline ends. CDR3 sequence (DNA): TGCGCCAGCAGAAGAGACACAGATACGCAGTATTTT. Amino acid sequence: CASRRDTDTQYF.

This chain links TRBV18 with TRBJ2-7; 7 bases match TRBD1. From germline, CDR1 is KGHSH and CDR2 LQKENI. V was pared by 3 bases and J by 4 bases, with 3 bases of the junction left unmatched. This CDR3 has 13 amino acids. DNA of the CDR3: TGTGCCAGCTCACCGACAGGGTGGTACGAGCAGTACTTC. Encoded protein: CASSPTGWYEQYF.

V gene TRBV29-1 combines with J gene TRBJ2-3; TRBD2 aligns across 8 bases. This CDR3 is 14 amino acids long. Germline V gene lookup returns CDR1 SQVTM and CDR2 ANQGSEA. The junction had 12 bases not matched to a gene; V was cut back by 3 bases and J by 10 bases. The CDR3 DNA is TGCAGCGTTGACCTTAGCGGGAAGGAACGGGCGCAGTATTTT. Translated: CSVDLSGKERAQYF.